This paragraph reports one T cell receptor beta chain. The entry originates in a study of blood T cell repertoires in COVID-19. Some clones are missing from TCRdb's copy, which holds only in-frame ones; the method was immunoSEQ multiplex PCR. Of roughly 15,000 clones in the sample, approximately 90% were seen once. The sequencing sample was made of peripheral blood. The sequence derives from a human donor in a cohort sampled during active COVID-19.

DNA of the CDR3: TGTGCCAGTAGTTTACGGGACAGCGTTTTACAGCCCCAGCATTTT. It codes for CASSLRDSVLQPQHF. The V call is TRBV19, the J call TRBJ1-5, with 7 positions matching TRBD1. V shed 5 bases, J shed 7 bases, and the junction held 11 bases outside the gene matches. Germline CDR1 and CDR2: LNHDA and SQIVND (reference sequence). The CDR3 spans 15 residues.